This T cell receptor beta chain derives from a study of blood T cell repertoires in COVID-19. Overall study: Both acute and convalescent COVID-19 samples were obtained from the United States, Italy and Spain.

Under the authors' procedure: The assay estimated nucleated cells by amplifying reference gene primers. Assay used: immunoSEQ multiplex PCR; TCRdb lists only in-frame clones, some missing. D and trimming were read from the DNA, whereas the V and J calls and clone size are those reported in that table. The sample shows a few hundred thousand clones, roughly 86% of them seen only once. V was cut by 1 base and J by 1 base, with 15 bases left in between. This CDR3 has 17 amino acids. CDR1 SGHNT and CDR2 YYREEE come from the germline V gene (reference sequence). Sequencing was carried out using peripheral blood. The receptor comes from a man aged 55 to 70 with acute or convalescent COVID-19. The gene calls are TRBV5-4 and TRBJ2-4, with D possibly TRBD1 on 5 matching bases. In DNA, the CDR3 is TGTGCCAGCAGCTTGAAATTTCAGGGCGTTGCCAAAAACATTCAGTACTTC. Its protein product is CASSLKFQGVAKNIQYF.